The sequence of this T cell receptor (beta chain) was determined in a study of early T cells in non-severe SARS-CoV-2 infection. For the study at large: Unpaired chains resulted from sequencing bulk RNA of unsorted whole blood.

The V gene end was trimmed by 0 bases and the J gene end by 2 bases; junction bases not matched to a gene: 3. CDR1 and CDR2 (germline): LGHNA, YNFKEQ. The CDR3 spans 17 residues. This clonotype has only a few counts. Using its own MiXCR run on the 5' RACE reads, TCRdb lists one record per CDR3 protein. The sample holds tens of thousands of distinct CDR3 sequences; about 5% are singletons and the top ten take roughly 4.3%. Material for sequencing was whole blood. V and J are TRBV4-2 and TRBJ2-1; 11 bases map to TRBD2. The TCR was taken from an adult who was a healthcare worker with PCR-confirmed SARS-CoV-2 infection or an uninfected control (not recorded which). CDR3 sequence: CASSQEGSGGAYNEQFF. In DNA form, the CDR3 reads TGTGCCAGCAGCCAAGAGGGTAGCGGGGGGGCCTACAATGAGCAGTTCTTC.